This T cell receptor beta chain was found in a study of radiation and T cells in renal cell carcinoma. Looking at the study overall: Nephrectomy followed 15 Gy stereotactic body radiation by 4 weeks.

Method: immunoSEQ multiplex PCR; TCRdb's copy keeps in-frame clones and lacks some. This sample has about 140,000 clones, with approximately 87% found just once. The time point was: baseline pretreatment blood. Treatment defined: 15 Gy SBRT to primary tumor, nephrectomy 4 weeks later. The patient's renal cell carcinoma had clear cell pathology. Overall study findings and caveats: Without pretreatment biopsies, baseline tumor clonotype presence was undetermined.

Regarding this clone: Its antigen is unidentified.

The input for sequencing was blood, taken from a patient whose treatment included radiotherapy and nephrectomy. The receptor comes from a woman aged 45-65 years with renal cell carcinoma.

The CDR3 sequence is CASTDRAGNIQYF. The CDR3 DNA is TGTGCCAGCACGGACAGGGCGGGAAACATTCAGTACTTC. This chain uses TRBV6-5 with TRBJ2-4; 8 nucleotides match TRBD1. This CDR3 is built from 13 residues. The J segment lost 6 bases and the V segment lost 7 bases, leaving 5 bases of the junction unmatched. Germline V lookup: CDR1 MNHEY, CDR2 SVGAGI.